Following are 26 T cell receptor beta chains from one sample sequenced in a study of CD8+CD57+ T cells in acquired aplastic anemia. Researchers used genomic DNA as the template to profile TCR beta VDJ and CDR3. From the reads, TCRdb called clonotypes with MiXCR, one entry per CDR3 protein. Of 110,000 or so distinct CDR3 sequences listed, 51% are singletons. Sequencing was performed on sorted CD4+, CD8+, or CD8+CD57+ T cells (not recorded which) from PBMCs. The receptors here all came from a human donor in good health, serving as a control.

This clonotype was found a few times. The V gene is TRBV29-1, the J gene TRBJ2-7, with D possibly matching TRBD2 (6 bases). CDR3 length equals 13 residues. Germline loops: CDR1 SQVTM, CDR2 ANQGSEA. Trimming stripped 4 bases from V and 3 bases from J, with 13 bases between. CDR3 bases: TGCAGCGTTGCGACTAGACTCCTCTACGAGCAGTACTTC. Translation gives CSVATRLLYEQYF.

This clonotype has more than one count but fewer than ten. The chain carries TRBV3-1 and TRBJ1-5; D is possibly TRBD1 (6 bases). CDR1 LGHDT and CDR2 YNNKEL come from the germline V gene (reference sequence). The CDR3 totals 16 residues. With 4 bases removed from V and 6 bases from J, the gap between germline ends came to 19 bases. CDR3 sequence (DNA): TGTGCCAGCAGCCTAGACACAGGGACGGGCAGTCAGCCCCAGCATTTT. Amino acid sequence: CASSLDTGTGSQPQHF.

Many counts were recorded for this clonotype. V usage is TRBV12-3 or TRBV12-4 and J usage is TRBJ2-1, with 9 bases matching TRBD2. Losses at the gene ends were 7 bases for V and 6 bases for J; bases not matched to a gene: 10. The CDR3 extends over 15 amino acids. The CDR3, as DNA: TGTGCCAGCACCGGGGTAGCGGGGGAGTCCAATGAGCAGTTCTTC. Protein sequence: CASTGVAGESNEQFF.

Turning to this clonotype: The junction departs from germline at one end; a sequencing error may be responsible. The chain has TRBV20-1 and TRBJ2-7; D may be TRBD1 (5 bases). Per the germline V gene, CDR1 is DFQATT and CDR2 is SNEGSKA (reference sequence). The CDR3 consists of 13 residues. The CDR3 DNA reads TGCAGTGCTAGAGGAACAGGATTTTACGTGCAGTACTTC. Its protein is CSARGTGFYVQYF.

About this clonotype: At one end, the junction sequence differs from germline, possibly due to a read error. V gene TRBV29-1 combines with J gene TRBJ2-7; 7 bases agree with TRBD1. Per the germline V gene, CDR1 is SQVTM and CDR2 is ANQGSEA. The CDR3 length is 13 residues. CDR3 DNA: TGCAGCGTTGGGCAGGGGGTGATCTACGAGCAGTGCTTC. This translates into CSVGQGVIYEQCF.

Worth noting for this clonotype: This sequence may be a read error, since a much larger clone differs from it by one base. V and J are TRBV27 and TRBJ2-5, with 9 bases identical to TRBD1. The length of the CDR3 is 15 residues. Germline assignment: CDR1 MNHEY and CDR2 SMNVEV (reference sequence). DNA for the CDR3: TGTGCCGGCAGACAGACCGGGACAGGGAGCGAGACCCAGTACTTC. Translating it yields CAGRQTGTGSETQYF.

This clonotype occurred many times. The chain is built from TRBV4-3 and TRBJ2-1; 9 nucleotides line up with TRBD2. CDR1 LGHNA and CDR2 YSLEER come from the germline V gene. Trimming took 1 base from V and 7 from J; bases not matched to a gene: 8. This CDR3 is 16 amino acids long. CDR3: CASSQGLRGGQNEQFF. The CDR3, as DNA: TGCGCCAGCAGCCAAGGCCTGCGGGGGGGCCAGAATGAGCAGTTCTTC.

This clonotype was recorded at least ten times. The gene calls are TRBV4-2 and TRBJ1-2; 8 bases align to TRBD1. Germline CDR1 reads LGHNA; CDR2 reads YNFKEQ. The J segment lost 1 base and the V segment lost 2 bases, leaving 3 bases of the junction unmatched. This CDR3 spans 15 amino acids. The CDR3 coding sequence is TGTGCCAGCAGCCAACGTACAGGGGGTAACTATGGCTACACCTTC. Residues: CASSQRTGGNYGYTF.

Ten or more counts support this clonotype. This chain uses TRBV5-1 with TRBJ1-1, with D hard to call. The CDR3 has 12 amino acids. The germline V gene has CDR1 SGHRS and CDR2 YFSETQ. The V end lost 7 bases, the J end lost 3 bases, and 10 bases lay between the germline ends. CDR3 nucleotides: TGCGCCAGCTCCACCAGCGACACTGAAGCTTTCTTT. Translated, it gives CASSTSDTEAFF.

The rearrangement links TRBV7-3 to TRBJ1-2; D gene uncertain. Trimming removed 3 bases at V and 8 bases at J, with 13 bases between. Germline values: CDR1 SGHTA, CDR2 FQGTGA. The CDR3 sequence is 13 residues long. The CDR3 coding sequence is TGTGCCAGCAGCTTGGAGGCGGATCGGGGCTACACCTTC. This sequence encodes CASSLEADRGYTF.

The chain is built from TRBV20-1 and TRBJ2-7; tentative D call: TRBD1 (5 bases). V dropped 2 bases and J dropped 11 bases, with 22 bases sitting between them. Germline V gene lookup returns CDR1 DFQATT and CDR2 SNEGSKA (reference sequence). The CDR3 runs 14 residues. In DNA, the CDR3 is TGCAGTGCTAGATCCCGACAGCCGCTCTCGGATGAGTACTTC. It specifies CSARSRQPLSDEYF.

This clonotype was detected a few times. This chain links TRBV29-1 with TRBJ2-1; 14 bases agree with TRBD2. V shed 8 bases, J shed 6 bases, and the junction held 3 bases outside the gene matches. Looked up from germline, CDR1 is SQVTM and CDR2 is ANQGSEA. The CDR3 runs 13 residues. In DNA, the CDR3 is TGCAGCTCCGGACTAGCGGGGGGCAATGAGCAGTTCTTC. This sequence encodes CSSGLAGGNEQFF.

The chain joins TRBV20-1 to TRBJ2-7; the D gene is possibly TRBD2 (5 bases). The germline V gene has CDR1 DFQATT and CDR2 SNEGSKA (reference sequence). Trimming left V 6 bases short and J 1 base short, with 16 bases between. The CDR3 has 14 amino acids. CDR3 residues: CSARVALGSYEQYF. CDR3 bases: TGCAGTGCGCGGGTCGCCCTGGGGTCCTACGAGCAGTACTTC.

In its sample, this clonotype was seen a few times. The V call is TRBV7-2, the J call TRBJ2-7; 7 bases align to TRBD2. After removal of 4 bases from V and 7 bases from J, the junction contained 10 bases not matched to a gene. The germline CDR1 and CDR2 sequences are SGHTA and FQGNSA. The CDR3 has 14 amino acids. DNA of the CDR3: TGTGCCAGCAGCTGGGCTCGGGGGGAGTGGGAGCAGTACTTC. The encoded protein is CASSWARGEWEQYF.

In this sample, this clonotype turned up a few times. The chain employs TRBV29-1 and TRBJ1-2; D not resolved. The CDR3 totals 10 residues. The V and J ends lost 5 bases and 6 bases respectively, with 7 bases between them. Germline CDR1 and CDR2: SQVTM and ANQGSEA. CDR3 nucleotide sequence: TGCAGCGTTTTTGGGAATGGCTACACCTTC. Translating it yields CSVFGNGYTF.

Remarks on this clonotype: The junction departs from the called germline gene at one end, perhaps through a read error. The V call is TRBV24-1, the J call TRBJ2-3; either TRBD1 or TRBD2 may supply D (5 bases each). The CDR3 length is 12 residues. Germline lookup yields CDR1 KGHDR and CDR2 SFDVKD. The CDR3 DNA reads TGCAGCGCCCAGGGAGACACAGATACGCAGTATTTT. It encodes CSAQGDTDTQYF.

The chain recombines TRBV2 with TRBJ2-1; the D gene is possibly TRBD2 (5 bases). This CDR3 comprises 12 residues. Germline CDR1 SNHLY, CDR2 FYNNEI. V was trimmed by 7 bases and J by 8 bases, leaving 12 bases between them. This chain's CDR3 is CASIGLADEQFF. The DNA for the CDR3 is TGTGCCAGCATCGGTCTAGCCGATGAGCAGTTCTTC.

The chain links TRBV11-2 to TRBJ1-6; 12 bases map to TRBD1. V lost 5 bases, J lost 6 bases, and 8 bases stayed unmatched. The CDR3 length is 17 residues. Germline-derived CDR1 and CDR2 are SGHAT and FQNNGV. CDR3 amino acids: CASSLGTGGTFNSPLHF. The CDR3 DNA is TGTGCCAGCAGCCTGGGGACAGGGGGCACCTTTAATTCACCCCTCCACTTT.

Many counts were recorded for this clonotype. The CDR3 spells CASSLWGSNEQFF. The CDR3 region has the DNA TGTGCCAGCAGTTTGTGGGGGAGTAATGAGCAGTTCTTC. The chain uses TRBV12-3 or TRBV12-4 and TRBJ2-1; possibly TRBD1 or TRBD2 for D (5 bases each). This CDR3 has 13 amino acids. The V gene lost 3 bases and the J gene lost 7 bases, with 10 bases spanning the gap.

V and J are TRBV29-1 and TRBJ1-1; D gene uncertain. There are 11 residues in the CDR3. Germline V gene sequence: CDR1 SQVTM, CDR2 ANQGSEA. V gave up 4 bases and J gave up 1 base, with 4 bases separating them. CDR3 protein: CSVGTNTEAFF. In nucleotides, the CDR3 is TGCAGCGTTGGGACGAACACTGAAGCTTTCTTT.

About this clonotype: An end of the junction does not agree with germline; a read error may underlie this. The rearrangement uses TRBV25-1 and TRBJ2-5; perhaps TRBD1 as D (5 bases). Per germline, CDR1 MGHDK and CDR2 SYGVNS. The CDR3 is made up of 14 amino acids. This CDR3 is CASSYSAGQEAQYF. As DNA, the CDR3 is TGTGCCAGCAGCTATTCGGCAGGACAAGAGGCCCAGTACTTC.

This clonotype was counted between two and nine times. This chain connects TRBV2 to TRBJ2-5, with 8 bases aligning to TRBD2. CDR1 SNHLY and CDR2 FYNNEI come from the germline V gene. This CDR3 has 15 residues. J lost 1 base, V lost 10 bases, and 11 bases had no gene match. CDR3 nucleotides: TGTGCCACCCGACGGGCTAGCGGGTTCCAAGAGACCCAGTACTTC. As protein: CATRRASGFQETQYF.

This clonotype was seen a few times. A much larger clone sits a single nucleotide away, making a read error possible. The chain recombines TRBV11-2 with TRBJ2-7; TRBD1 might be the D (5 bases). Deletions cut 4 bases from V and 2 bases from J, with 12 bases between. Germline values: CDR1 SGHAT, CDR2 FQNNGV. The CDR3 spans 14 residues. In DNA, the CDR3 is TGTGCCAGCAGCTCAGTTGGGGCTGCCTACGAGCAGTACTTC. This sequence encodes CASSSVGAAYEQYF.

This clonotype was detected many times. The rearrangement uses TRBV12-3 or TRBV12-4 and TRBJ2-7; D call uncertain. The CDR3 extends over 14 amino acids. Trimming took off 4 bases at V and 3 bases at J, with 13 bases between the two ends. The CDR3: CASSYGVGDYEQYF. CDR3 nucleotide sequence: TGTGCCAGCAGTTACGGCGTCGGTGACTACGAGCAGTACTTC.

This clonotype was recorded a few times. The chain is built from TRBV12-3 or TRBV12-4 and TRBJ1-4; TRBD1 aligns across 8 bases. V was clipped by 3 bases and J by 8 bases; unmatched bases: 17. This CDR3 spans 18 amino acids. The CDR3 loop reads CASSLLLGQGGGGEKLFF. The CDR3 coding sequence is TGTGCCAGCAGTTTGCTTCTCGGACAGGGAGGAGGTGGAGAAAAACTGTTTTTT.

This rearrangement joins TRBV20-1 to TRBJ1-1, with a possible D match to TRBD1 (5 bases). Trimming shortened V by 5 bases and J by 2 bases, and 12 bases separated the two germline ends. The CDR3 covers 13 residues. Germline CDR1 and CDR2: DFQATT and SNEGSKA (reference sequence). The CDR3 sequence: CSAPMTVNTEAFF. DNA of the CDR3: TGCAGTGCTCCTATGACAGTCAACACTGAAGCTTTCTTT.